The 15 T cell receptor beta chains listed next were all sequenced from one sample in a study of blood T cell repertoires in COVID-19. Sequencing used immunoSEQ multiplex PCR; TCRdb keeps in-frame clones, though not all of them. The sample carries some 150,000 clones, 65% to 90% recorded once. Input material: peripheral blood. The receptors stem from a woman aged 45 to 65 in a cohort sampled during active or convalescent COVID-19.

With regard to this clone: Sequence at one end of the junction differs from germline and may be a read error. The V and J genes are TRBV7-8 and TRBJ2-7, with D perhaps TRBD1 (5 bases). CDR3 length: 12 residues. CDR1 SGHVS and CDR2 FQNEAQ come from the germline V gene. The CDR3 reads CASGLQDYEQYF. The CDR3 DNA sequence: TGTGCCAGCGGCTTACAGGACTACGAGCAGTACTTC.

This clone has only a few counts. No conserved phenylalanine or tryptophan ends this CDR3, so it is likely a read error. The DNA is left out, because the CDR3 cannot be placed on it with certainty; the CDR3 is given as TCRdb lists it. The chain carries TRBV7-7 and TRBJ1-4; whether TRBD1, the table's D call, matches the DNA was not checked. The CDR3 numbers 11 amino acids, ends counted. Germline-derived CDR1 and CDR2 are SSHAT and FNYEAQ (reference sequence). CDR3: CASSPARVRFR.

The CDR3 nucleotides are TGTGCCAGCCGAGCGGGGGGCTCCTCTAGCAATGAGCAGTTCTTC. It specifies CASRAGGSSSNEQFF. This chain uses TRBV6-4 with TRBJ2-1, with 9 bases that match TRBD2. Germline lookup yields CDR1 MRHNA and CDR2 SNTAGT. V gave up 8 bases and J gave up 6 bases; unmatched junction bases: 11. This CDR3 is built from 15 residues.

The CDR3 coding sequence is TGTGCCAGCAGCCCGACAGGGGTGGGTACGCAGTATTTT. Translation: CASSPTGVGTQYF. The V gene is TRBV14, the J gene TRBJ2-3, with 8 bases lining up with TRBD1. CDR1 and CDR2 (germline): SGHDN, FVKESK. The CDR3 extends over 13 amino acids. The ends lost 4 bases at V and 8 bases at J; junction bases unmatched: 5.

This clone appeared a few times. The chain couples TRBV7-2 to TRBJ1-2; 7 nucleotides match TRBD1. The CDR3 contains 16 residues. Germline V gene lookup returns CDR1 SGHTA and CDR2 FQGNSA. V was clipped by 2 bases and J by 4 bases; unmatched bases: 10. CDR3 nucleotide sequence: TGTGCCAGCAGCTTACAGGGGGTGCCTCTCAGCTATGGCTACACCTTC. Its translation: CASSLQGVPLSYGYTF.

The chain links TRBV30 to TRBJ2-7; 9 nucleotides align to TRBD2. The germline V gene encodes CDR1 GTSNPN and CDR2 SVGIG (reference sequence). Trimming cost V 5 bases and J 0 bases; bases outside gene matches: 8. The CDR3 is made up of 15 amino acids. CDR3 in amino acids: CAWDRRGGYSYEQYF. The CDR3 bases are TGTGCCTGGGATCGGCGGGGGGGTTACTCCTACGAGCAGTACTTC.

J is TRBJ2-5 and V is TRBV7-2, with no clear D. Trimming took off 0 bases at V and 1 base at J, with 9 bases between the two ends. CDR1 SGHTA and CDR2 FQGNSA come from the germline V gene. The CDR3 is 15 amino acids. The CDR3 loop is CASSLAVTVQETQYF. The DNA for the CDR3 is TGTGCCAGCAGCTTAGCGGTGACTGTCCAAGAGACCCAGTACTTC.

This clone was counted a single time. V usage is TRBV21-1 and J usage is TRBJ1-1. TRBV21-1 is a recognized pseudogene. The length of the CDR3 is 16 residues. The CDR3 coding sequence is TGTGCCAGCAGCAATCAATCTTTTCCTATGAACACTGAAGCTTTCTTT. As protein: CASSNQSFPMNTEAFF.

This chain joins TRBV25-1 and TRBJ1-4, with D uncertain. Germline V gene lookup returns CDR1 MGHDK and CDR2 SYGVNS. Trimming pared 8 bases from V and 8 bases from J, leaving 18 bases between. The CDR3 is 14 amino acids. CDR3: CASGHAAAGEKLFF. In nucleotides, the CDR3 is TGTGCCAGCGGGCATGCAGCGGCGGGGGAAAAACTGTTTTTT.

This clone has just one count. The J gene is TRBJ2-1, the V gene TRBV29-1; unclear D gene. Per germline, CDR1 SQVTM and CDR2 ANQGSEA. V gave up 4 bases and J gave up 9 bases, with 10 bases separating them. The CDR3 contains 11 residues. CDR3 in amino acids: CSVVPMREQFF. The DNA for the CDR3 is TGCAGCGTTGTACCTATGCGTGAGCAGTTCTTC.

The chain carries TRBV5-4 and TRBJ2-5; the match to TRBD2 covers 13 bases. Germline V gives CDR1 SGHNT, CDR2 YYREEE (reference sequence). With V trimmed by 2 bases and J by 4 bases, 2 bases remained unmatched. This CDR3 spans 15 amino acids. The CDR3 protein is CASSLTSGGAETQYF. CDR3 nucleotide sequence: TGTGCCAGCAGCTTAACTAGCGGGGGGGCAGAGACCCAGTACTTC.

The chain is built from TRBV23-1 and TRBJ1-2, with D possibly TRBD1 on 6 matching bases. TRBV23-1 is flagged as an ORF with uncertain function. The CDR3 has 13 residues. V gave up 4 bases and J gave up 5 bases, with 11 bases separating them. CDR3 amino acids: CASSLDRDYGYTF. CDR3 sequence (DNA): TGCGCCAGCAGTCTGGACAGAGATTATGGCTACACCTTC.

The chain is built from TRBV5-5 and TRBJ1-3; D is possibly TRBD1 (6 bases). This CDR3 contains 17 residues. Germline values: CDR1 SGHKS, CDR2 YYEKEE (reference sequence). Trimming shortened V by 0 bases and J by 2 bases, and 15 bases separated the two germline ends. CDR3 loop: CASSLEYGQTTGNTIYF. In DNA, the CDR3 is TGTGCCAGCAGCTTGGAGTACGGACAGACGACTGGAAACACCATATATTTT.

The chain couples TRBV7-8 to TRBJ1-2; TRBD1 aligns across 8 bases. Trimming removed 5 bases from V and 5 bases from J; junction bases left unmatched: 7. CDR1 SGHVS and CDR2 FQNEAQ come from the germline V gene. The CDR3 spans 14 residues. CDR3 nucleotide sequence: TGTGCCAGCAGCACCGGACAGGGTTGGTATGGCTACACCTTC. It yields the protein CASSTGQGWYGYTF.

The rearrangement uses TRBV6-5 and TRBJ1-1; D remains unclear. The V and J ends lost 5 bases and 2 bases respectively, with 12 bases between them. CDR1 MNHEY and CDR2 SVGAGI come from the germline V gene. The CDR3 loop spans 14 amino acids. The CDR3 region is CASSKLDQNTEAFF. The CDR3, as DNA: TGTGCCAGCAGTAAACTAGACCAAAACACTGAAGCTTTCTTT.